A single sample gave rise to the 11 T cell receptor beta chains below, sequenced in a study of cytomegalovirus exposure and HLA in healthy donors. Both 60 Vbeta primers and 13 Jbeta primers went into the PCR. The repertoire was sequenced with immunoSEQ multiplex PCR; TCRdb's copy has only in-frame clones and lacks some. The profile covers 150,000 or so clones, with about 80% appearing a single time and approximately 1.5% taken by the ten largest. The sample comprised PBMCs. These receptors were taken from a man aged 25 to 40 in good health and CMV-seropositive.

The chain uses TRBV6-5 and TRBJ1-1; D remains ambiguous. Germline V gives CDR1 MNHEY, CDR2 SVGAGI. The V end was cut by 8 bases, the J end by 5 bases, with 15 bases between. The CDR3 is 13 amino acids. CDR3 amino acids: CASGGGSGTEAFF. The CDR3 coding sequence is TGTGCCAGCGGAGGAGGGTCGGGTACTGAAGCTTTCTTT.

The chain uses TRBV9 and TRBJ2-2, with no clear D. The CDR3 has 13 amino acids. From germline, CDR1 is SGDLS and CDR2 YYNGEE. V was pared by 0 bases and J by 5 bases, with 5 bases between. CDR3 DNA sequence: TGTGCCAGCAGCGTAGACTTAACCGGGGAGCTGTTTTTT. Protein: CASSVDLTGELFF. Filled out from reference TRBV9 and TRBJ2-2, the complete variable domain reads DSGVTQTPKHLITATGQRVTLRCSPRSGDLSVYWYQQSLDQGLQFLIQYYNGEERAKGNILERFSAQQFPDLHSELNLSSLELGDSALYFCASSVDLTGELFFGEGSRLTVL.

This clone appeared a few times. This chain uses TRBV2 with TRBJ2-2, with a possible D match to TRBD2 (6 bases). CDR1 is SNHLY and CDR2 is FYNNEI in the germline V gene. This CDR3 spans 15 amino acids. The V end lost 5 bases, the J end lost 1 base, and 11 bases lay between the germline ends. The CDR3 protein is CASSKMGGNTGELFF. The CDR3 DNA follows: TGTGCCAGCAGTAAAATGGGGGGGAACACCGGGGAGCTGTTTTTT.

V usage is TRBV2 and J usage is TRBJ2-7; 7 bases match TRBD2. The junction had 3 bases not matched to a gene; V was cut back by 8 bases and J by 2 bases. The CDR3 sequence is 12 residues long. Germline loops: CDR1 SNHLY, CDR2 FYNNEI. The DNA for the CDR3 is TGTGCCAGCGGGGGGGGAGCCTACGAGCAGTACTTC. Amino acids: CASGGGAYEQYF. Looking up the rest from reference TRBV2 and TRBJ2-7 gives the full variable domain: EPEVTQTPSHQVTQMGQEVILRCVPISNHLYFYWYRQILGQKVEFLVSFYNNEISEKSEIFDDQFSVERPDGSNFTLKIRSTKLEDSAMYFCASGGGAYEQYFGPGTRLTVT.

This chain connects TRBV5-1 to TRBJ1-4; D call uncertain. Between the trimmed V and J ends, which lost 5 bases and 4 bases, there was a span of 9 bases. The CDR3 totals 13 residues. The V gene's germline CDR1 is SGHRS and CDR2 YFSETQ. CDR3 region: CASRVEGNEKLFF. DNA for the CDR3: TGCGCCAGCAGGGTTGAGGGTAATGAAAAACTGTTTTTT.

V is TRBV19 and J is TRBJ1-2; D is possibly TRBD1 (6 bases). Germline V gives CDR1 LNHDA, CDR2 SQIVND (reference sequence). The V end lost 3 bases, the J end lost 1 base, and 15 bases lay between the germline ends. CDR3 length: 16 amino acids. For the CDR3, the DNA is TGTGCCAGTAGTATGCGGGGGCGAGATTTTAACTATGGCTACACCTTC. It specifies CASSMRGRDFNYGYTF. Together with reference TRBV19 and TRBJ1-2, the CDR3 gives the full variable domain: DGGITQSPKYLFRKEGQNVTLSCEQNLNHDAMYWYRQDPGQGLRLIYYSQIVNDFQKGDIAEGYSVSREKKESFPLTVTSAQKNPTAFYLCASSMRGRDFNYGYTFGSGTRLTVV.

The CDR3 is CASSVDGGNYGYTF. The CDR3, as DNA: TGTGCCAGCAGCGTAGACGGGGGGAACTATGGCTACACCTTC. The gene calls are TRBV9 and TRBJ1-2; D may be TRBD1 (5 bases). Trimming removed 0 bases at V and 2 bases at J, with 8 bases between. There are 14 residues in the CDR3. CDR1 is SGDLS, CDR2 YYNGEE, per germline. The whole variable domain, filled in from reference TRBV9 and TRBJ1-2, reads DSGVTQTPKHLITATGQRVTLRCSPRSGDLSVYWYQQSLDQGLQFLIQYYNGEERAKGNILERFSAQQFPDLHSELNLSSLELGDSALYFCASSVDGGNYGYTFGSGTRLTVV.

This chain uses TRBV18 with TRBJ1-2, with a possible D match to TRBD1 (6 bases). V was cut by 9 bases and J by 4 bases, with 18 bases left in between. The germline gives CDR1 KGHSH, CDR2 LQKENI. The CDR3 consists of 14 residues. The CDR3 spells CARPRGGSFYGYTF. CDR3 nucleotide sequence: TGTGCCAGGCCTCGCGGGGGCAGCTTCTATGGCTACACCTTC.

This rearrangement joins TRBV21-1 to TRBJ1-4; TRBD1 was called by the table and not checked on the DNA. TRBV21-1 is termed a pseudogene. CDR3 length equals 17 residues. In DNA, the CDR3 is TGTGCCAGCAGCAAAGCGCAACAGGCCACAACTAATGAAAAACTGTTTTTT. Protein product: CASSKAQQATTNEKLFF.

The chain combines TRBV13 with TRBJ2-2; unclear D gene. The length of the CDR3 is 12 residues. The germline V gene has CDR1 PRHDT and CDR2 FYEKMQ (reference sequence). Trimming pared 6 bases from V and 2 bases from J, leaving 4 bases between. The CDR3 sequence is CASRQNTGELFF. As DNA, the CDR3 is TGTGCCAGCAGACAAAACACCGGGGAGCTGTTTTTT.

The chain uses TRBV5-1 and TRBJ2-3, with 9 bases matching TRBD1. Germline V gives CDR1 SGHRS, CDR2 YFSETQ. V trimming: 4 bases; J trimming: 2 bases; junction bases outside the gene matches: 8. The CDR3 runs 16 residues. As DNA, the CDR3 is TGCGCCAGCAGCCCTCAAGGGACAGGGAACACAGATACGCAGTATTTT. Protein sequence: CASSPQGTGNTDTQYF.